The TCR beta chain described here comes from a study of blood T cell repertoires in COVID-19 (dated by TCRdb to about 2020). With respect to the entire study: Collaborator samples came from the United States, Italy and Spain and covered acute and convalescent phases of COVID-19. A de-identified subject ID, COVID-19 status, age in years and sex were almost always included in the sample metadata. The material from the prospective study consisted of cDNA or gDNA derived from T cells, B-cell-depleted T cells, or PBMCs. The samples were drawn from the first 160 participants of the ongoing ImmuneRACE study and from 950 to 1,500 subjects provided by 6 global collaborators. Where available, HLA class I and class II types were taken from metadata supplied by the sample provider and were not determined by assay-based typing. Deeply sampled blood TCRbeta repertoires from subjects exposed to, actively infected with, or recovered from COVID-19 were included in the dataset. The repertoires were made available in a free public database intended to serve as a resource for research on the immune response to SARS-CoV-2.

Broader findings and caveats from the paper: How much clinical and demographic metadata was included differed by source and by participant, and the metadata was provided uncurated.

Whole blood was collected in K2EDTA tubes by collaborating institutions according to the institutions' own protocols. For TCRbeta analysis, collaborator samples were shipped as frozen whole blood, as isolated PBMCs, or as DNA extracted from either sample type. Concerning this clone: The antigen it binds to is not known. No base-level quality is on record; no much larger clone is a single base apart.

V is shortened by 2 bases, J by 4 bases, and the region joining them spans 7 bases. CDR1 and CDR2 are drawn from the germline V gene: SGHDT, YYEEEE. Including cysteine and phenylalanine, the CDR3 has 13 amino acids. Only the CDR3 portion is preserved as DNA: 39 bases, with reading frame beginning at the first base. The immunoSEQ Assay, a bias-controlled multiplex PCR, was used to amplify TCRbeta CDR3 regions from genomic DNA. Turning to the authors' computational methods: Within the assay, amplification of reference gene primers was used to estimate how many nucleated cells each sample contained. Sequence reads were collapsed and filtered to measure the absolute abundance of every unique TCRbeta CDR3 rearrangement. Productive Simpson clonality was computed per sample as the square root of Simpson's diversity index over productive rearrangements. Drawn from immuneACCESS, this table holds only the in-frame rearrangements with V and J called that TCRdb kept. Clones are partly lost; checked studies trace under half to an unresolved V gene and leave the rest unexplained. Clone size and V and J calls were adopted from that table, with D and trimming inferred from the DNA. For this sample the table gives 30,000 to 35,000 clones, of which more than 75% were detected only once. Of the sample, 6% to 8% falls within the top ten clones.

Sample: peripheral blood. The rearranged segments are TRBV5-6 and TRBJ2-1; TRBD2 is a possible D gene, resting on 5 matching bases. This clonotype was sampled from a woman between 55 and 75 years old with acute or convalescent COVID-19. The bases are TGTGCCAGCAGCTTTGGGGAGTACAATGAGCAGTTCTTC. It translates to CASSFGEYNEQFF.